Each of the 26 T cell receptor beta chains below was sequenced from the same sample in a study of blood T cell repertoires in COVID-19. Produced via immunoSEQ multiplex PCR; TCRdb's table is partial and in-frame only. The table includes about 370,000 clones, roughly 92% detected once. Input material: PBMCs or T cells enriched from blood (not recorded which). The receptors were gathered from a woman between 40 and 55 years old who had been exposed to COVID-19.

The V gene is TRBV5-4, the J gene TRBJ2-7; possible D gene TRBD1, 6 bases. Germline assignment: CDR1 SGHNT and CDR2 YYREEE (reference sequence). The germline V and J ends were trimmed by 2 bases and 1 base, with 22 bases remaining between them. CDR3 size: 18 residues. CDR3: CASSFALLVTGRSYEQYF. CDR3 DNA: TGTGCCAGCAGCTTTGCCTTACTCGTTACAGGGAGATCCTACGAGCAGTACTTC.

The genes are TRBV18 and TRBJ1-2; D may be TRBD1 (6 bases). Trimming left V 6 bases short and J 4 bases short, with 18 bases between. Germline V lookup: CDR1 KGHSH, CDR2 LQKENI. The CDR3 sequence is 15 residues long. This chain's CDR3 is CASSPDGGPSYGYTF. In nucleotides, the CDR3 is TGTGCCAGCTCCCCGGACGGGGGGCCGAGCTATGGCTACACCTTC.

This chain uses TRBV7-3 with TRBJ2-2; a possible D gene is TRBD2 (6 bases). CDR3 size: 15 residues. Per germline, CDR1 SGHTA and CDR2 FQGTGA. V shed 7 bases and J shed 2 bases, with 14 bases lying between them. This CDR3 reads CASTSWGVNTGELFF. Here the CDR3 DNA reads TGTGCCAGCACCTCCTGGGGGGTCAACACCGGGGAGCTGTTTTTT.

The CDR3 spells CASSGGRENEQFF. Written as DNA, the CDR3 is TGCGCCAGCAGCGGCGGGAGGGAGAATGAGCAGTTCTTC. The gene calls are TRBV5-1 and TRBJ2-1; TRBD2 matches 9 bases. The CDR3 is made up of 13 amino acids. Trimming at V came to 4 bases and at J to 7 bases, leaving 3 bases not matched to a gene. Per germline, CDR1 SGHRS and CDR2 YFSETQ.

In this sample, this clone turned up once. The chain has TRBV6-6 and TRBJ1-5, with a tentative D call TRBD1 (6 bases). Germline CDR1 reads MNHNY; CDR2 reads SVGAGI (reference sequence). The CDR3 runs 14 residues. Trimming cost V 6 bases and J 2 bases, with 11 bases left between them. For the CDR3, the DNA is TGTGCCAGCAGCAGCGCAGGGGGCAATCAGCCCCAGCATTTT. This codes for CASSSAGGNQPQHF.

The rearrangement uses TRBV19 and TRBJ1-5; 10 nucleotides match TRBD1. This CDR3 contains 13 residues. CDR1 LNHDA and CDR2 SQIVND come from the germline V gene (reference sequence). Losses at the gene ends were 10 bases for V and 6 bases for J; bases not matched to a gene: 6. CDR3 in amino acids: CATYGQGGQPQHF. Here the CDR3 DNA reads TGTGCCACTTATGGACAGGGGGGTCAGCCCCAGCATTTT. Combining the CDR3 with reference TRBV19 and TRBJ1-5 gives the whole variable domain DGGITQSPKYLFRKEGQNVTLSCEQNLNHDAMYWYRQDPGQGLRLIYYSQIVNDFQKGDIAEGYSVSREKKESFPLTVTSAQKNPTAFYLCATYGQGGQPQHFGDGTRLSIL.

V and J are TRBV18 and TRBJ1-4; 8 nucleotides match TRBD1. This CDR3 region has 14 residues. Germline lookup yields CDR1 KGHSH and CDR2 LQKENI. After removal of 3 bases from V and 8 bases from J, the junction contained 5 bases not matched to a gene. The CDR3 sequence: CASSPATGVEKLFF. The CDR3 DNA follows: TGTGCCAGCTCACCCGCGACAGGGGTGGAAAAACTGTTTTTT.

The CDR3 DNA follows: TGTGCCACCAAGGCGGGACGAGGCTACAATGAGCAGTTCTTC. Its protein product is CATKAGRGYNEQFF. The chain employs TRBV24-1 and TRBJ2-1; TRBD2 might be the D (6 bases). Trimming took 8 bases from V and 3 from J, leaving 13 bases between them. The CDR3 covers 14 residues. Germline V CDR1 and CDR2: KGHDR, SFDVKD.

The chain combines TRBV11-2 with TRBJ1-2; 7 nucleotides match TRBD1. Germline V gene sequence: CDR1 SGHAT, CDR2 FQNNGV. This CDR3 comprises 13 residues. Losses at the gene ends were 2 bases for V and 5 bases for J; bases not matched to a gene: 2. The CDR3 coding sequence is TGTGCCAGCAGCTTAACAGGGGAATATGGCTACACCTTC. As protein: CASSLTGEYGYTF. The full variable domain, rest sourced from reference TRBV11-2 and TRBJ1-2, is EAGVAQSPRYKIIEKRQSVAFWCNPISGHATLYWYQQILGQGPKLLIQFQNNGVVDDSQLPKDRFSAERLKGVDSTLKIQPAKLEDSAVYLCASSLTGEYGYTFGSGTRLTVV.

This clone came up a few times. The sample carries other DNA sequences with the same CDR3. The CDR3 nucleotides read TGTGCCAGCAGCGTAGCTACAGGGAACTATGGCTACACCTTC. Translating it yields CASSVATGNYGYTF. V gene TRBV9 combines with J gene TRBJ1-2; tentatively, D is TRBD1 (6 bases). CDR3 size: 14 residues. The V gene's germline CDR1 is SGDLS and CDR2 YYNGEE. Trimming shortened V by 0 bases and J by 2 bases, and 8 bases separated the two germline ends.

V is TRBV6-5 and J is TRBJ1-5; TRBD1 matches at 12 bases. The junction had 6 bases not matched to a gene; V was cut back by 6 bases and J by 6 bases. The V gene's germline CDR1 is MNHEY and CDR2 SVGAGI. The CDR3 covers 15 residues. In DNA form, the CDR3 reads TGTGCCAGCAGAGCCGGGACAGGGGGCACTCAGCCCCAGCATTTT. Protein sequence: CASRAGTGGTQPQHF.

This clone was detected only once. V usage is TRBV7-2 and J usage is TRBJ2-1; D is possibly TRBD2 (6 bases). V lost 2 bases and J 9 bases, leaving 20 bases between the germline ends. This CDR3 has 16 residues. In germline, CDR1 is SGHTA, CDR2 FQGNSA. CDR3 residues: CASSLMAGSQGGEQFF. CDR3 DNA sequence: TGTGCCAGCAGCTTAATGGCCGGGTCCCAGGGAGGTGAGCAGTTCTTC.

This chain uses TRBV7-6 with TRBJ2-7, with TRBD1 matching 9 bases. This CDR3 comprises 13 residues. Germline CDR1 and CDR2: SGHVS and FNYEAQ. V shed 5 bases and J 3 bases; nucleotides not matched to a gene: 2. CDR3 sequence: CASSKDRGYEQYF. The CDR3, as DNA: TGTGCCAGCAGCAAGGACAGGGGCTACGAGCAGTACTTC.

The V call is TRBV11-2, the J call TRBJ1-1; 8 bases fit TRBD1. The CDR3 totals 12 residues. With V trimmed by 4 bases and J by 14 bases, 9 bases remained unmatched. Germline CDR1 reads SGHAT; CDR2 reads FQNNGV. CDR3 region: CASSWDRRVLFF. The CDR3 nucleotides read TGTGCCAGCAGCTGGGACAGGAGGGTTTTATTCTTT.

This chain uses TRBV30 with TRBJ2-1, with D tentatively TRBD2 (7 bases). V shed 2 bases and J shed 6 bases, with 20 bases lying between them. The germline V gene encodes CDR1 GTSNPN and CDR2 SVGIG (reference sequence). CDR3 length equals 16 residues. In nucleotides, the CDR3 is TGTGCCTGGAGTTGGGAGGGGGGGCCTTCATCCAATGAGCAGTTCTTC. It yields the protein CAWSWEGGPSSNEQFF.

The V and J genes are TRBV2 and TRBJ2-2; possible D gene TRBD1, 6 bases. The CDR3 runs 16 residues. Trimming removed 5 bases at V and 5 bases at J, with 18 bases between. CDR1 and CDR2 from the germline V gene are SNHLY and FYNNEI. The CDR3 DNA follows: TGTGCCAGCAGTCGAGAACAGGGTTTTCTTACCGGGGAGCTGTTTTTT. Its protein product is CASSREQGFLTGELFF.

This clone has only one observation. V usage is TRBV6-2 or TRBV6-3 and J usage is TRBJ2-1; 14 nucleotides match TRBD2. Germline CDR1 is MNHEY and CDR2 is SVGEGT. V trimming: 2 bases; J trimming: 9 bases; junction bases outside the gene matches: 6. There are 16 residues in the CDR3. The CDR3 coding sequence is TGTGCCAGCAGTTACGGGACTAGCGGGAGTATCGGTGAGCAGTTCTTC. Translated: CASSYGTSGSIGEQFF.

The chain uses TRBV5-1 and TRBJ2-7, with 10 bases fitting TRBD1. V was pared by 4 bases and J by 2 bases, with 9 bases of the junction left unmatched. CDR3 length: 16 amino acids. In germline, CDR1 is SGHRS, CDR2 YFSETQ. DNA for the CDR3: TGCGCCAGCAGCCGTACAGACAGGGGGCAAACCTACGAGCAGTACTTC. Translation gives CASSRTDRGQTYEQYF. The variable domain in full, with the rest retrieved from reference TRBV5-1 and TRBJ2-7, is KAGVTQTPRYLIKTRGQQVTLSCSPISGHRSVSWYQQTPGQGLQFLFEYFSETQRNKGNFPGRFSGRQFSNSRSEMNVSTLELGDSALYLCASSRTDRGQTYEQYFGPGTRLTVT.

This sequence joins TRBV24-1 and TRBJ2-3, with D perhaps TRBD2 (5 bases). Trimming pared 3 bases from V and 4 bases from J, leaving 22 bases between. This CDR3 is 18 amino acids long. The V gene's germline CDR1 is KGHDR and CDR2 SFDVKD. The DNA for the CDR3 is TGTGCCACCAGTGATGCCCTGACCGAGGGATTAGGCCCAGATACGCAGTATTTT. It encodes CATSDALTEGLGPDTQYF.

This sequence joins TRBV3-1 (or the pseudogene TRBV3-2) and TRBJ2-1, with TRBD2 identical over 9 bases. Looked up from germline, CDR1 is LGHDT and CDR2 is YNNKEL (reference sequence). The CDR3 totals 14 residues. V trimming: 0 bases; J trimming: 7 bases; junction bases outside the gene matches: 1. The CDR3: CASSQETSGNEQFF. In nucleotides, the CDR3 is TGTGCCAGCAGCCAAGAGACTAGCGGAAATGAGCAGTTCTTC.

The V gene is TRBV7-9, the J gene TRBJ2-7; no clear D gene. CDR1 is SEHNR, CDR2 FQNEAQ, per germline (reference sequence). Trimming stripped 3 bases from V and 4 bases from J, with 4 bases between. This CDR3 region has 11 residues. For the CDR3, the DNA is TGTGCCAGCAGCTTGTCATACGAGCAGTACTTC. Its translation is CASSLSYEQYF.

The chain employs TRBV27 and TRBJ2-7; TRBD1 is a possible D gene (6 bases). Germline-derived CDR1 and CDR2 are MNHEY and SMNVEV (reference sequence). Deletions cut 1 base from V and 4 bases from J, with 8 bases between. This CDR3 region has 13 residues. The CDR3 bases are TGTGCCAGCAGTTTATACAGGGTTTACGAGCAGTACTTC. Translated: CASSLYRVYEQYF.

This chain connects TRBV10-3 to TRBJ2-3; maybe TRBD2 (7 bases). This CDR3 has 13 residues. Trimming took 8 bases from V and 6 from J, leaving 15 bases between them. CDR1 and CDR2 from the germline V gene are ENHRY and SYGVKD. This CDR3 is CAIRAGAEDTQYF. The CDR3 DNA sequence: TGTGCCATCCGGGCGGGGGCGGAGGATACGCAGTATTTT.

The chain employs TRBV19 and TRBJ1-6; D is undetermined. The germline V gene has CDR1 LNHDA and CDR2 SQIVND (reference sequence). V was trimmed by 1 base and J by 7 bases, leaving 8 bases between them. The CDR3 covers 14 residues. The chain's CDR3 is CASSIVGGNSPLHF. Here the CDR3 DNA reads TGTGCCAGTAGTATAGTGGGAGGGAATTCACCCCTCCACTTT.

V is TRBV5-6 and J is TRBJ2-7, with D perhaps TRBD1 (5 bases). V was shortened by 1 base and J by 5 bases, with 7 bases between the two germline ends. The CDR3 totals 12 residues. Germline assignment: CDR1 SGHDT and CDR2 YYEEEE. CDR3 coding DNA: TGTGCCAGCAGCTTGAGGGGTCACGAGCAGTACTTC. It yields the protein CASSLRGHEQYF. The full variable domain, its missing parts supplied by reference TRBV5-6 and TRBJ2-7, is DAGVTQSPTHLIKTRGQQVTLRCSPKSGHDTVSWYQQALGQGPQFIFQYYEEEERQRGNFPDRFSGHQFPNYSSELNVNALLLGDSALYLCASSLRGHEQYFGPGTRLTVT.

A word on this clone: In the same sample, other DNA sequences code for this CDR3. V usage is TRBV18 and J usage is TRBJ1-5; TRBD1 agrees at 7 bases. The length of the CDR3 is 14 residues. The junction had 0 bases not matched to a gene; V was cut back by 2 bases and J by 2 bases. CDR1 is KGHSH and CDR2 is LQKENI in the germline V gene. In DNA form, the CDR3 reads TGTGCCAGCTCACCAGGACAGGGCAATCAGCCCCAGCATTTT. This encodes CASSPGQGNQPQHF.